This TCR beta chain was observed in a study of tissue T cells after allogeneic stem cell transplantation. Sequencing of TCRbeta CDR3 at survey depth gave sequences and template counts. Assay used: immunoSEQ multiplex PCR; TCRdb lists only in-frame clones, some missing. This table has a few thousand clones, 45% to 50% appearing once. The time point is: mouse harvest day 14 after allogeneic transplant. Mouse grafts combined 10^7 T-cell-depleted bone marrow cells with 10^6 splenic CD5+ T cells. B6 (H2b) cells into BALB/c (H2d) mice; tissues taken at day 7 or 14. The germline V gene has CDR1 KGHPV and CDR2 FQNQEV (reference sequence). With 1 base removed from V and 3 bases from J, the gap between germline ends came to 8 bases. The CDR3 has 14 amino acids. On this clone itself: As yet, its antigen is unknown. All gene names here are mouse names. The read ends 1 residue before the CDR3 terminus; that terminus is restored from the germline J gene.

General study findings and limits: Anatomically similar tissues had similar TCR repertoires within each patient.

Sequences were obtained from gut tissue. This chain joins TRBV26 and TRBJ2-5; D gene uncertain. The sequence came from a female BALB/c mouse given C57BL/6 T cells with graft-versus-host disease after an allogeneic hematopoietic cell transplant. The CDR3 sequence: CASSLLRAQDTQYF. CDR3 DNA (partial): TGTGCCAGCAGTCTGTTGAGGGCACAAGACACCCAGTAC.